This paragraph reports one TCR beta chain. Its antigen is unidentified. This sample stems from a study of T cell responses to AZD1222 COVID-19 vaccine. Whole-study results and caveats: Only five or six individuals given AZD1222 were seropositive at baseline. Repertoires in all cases were sampled only once the peak T cell response had passed. Reports say nearly half of spike-specific TCRs go after unmutated variant regions. Donors were chiefly white British, with a greater number of females, and clonal diversity was perhaps underestimated.

Some clones are missing from TCRdb's copy, which holds only in-frame ones; the method was immunoSEQ multiplex PCR. The sample has just under 85,000 clones; roughly nine tenths are singletons. The sequence was collected from an adult in good health. The sequences come from peripheral blood, collected on day 0 of AZD1222 vaccination.

The CDR3 reads CASSIVRTRSGNTIYF. For the CDR3, the DNA is TGTGCCAGTAGTATTGTGAGAACCCGTTCTGGAAACACCATATATTTT. The gene calls are TRBV19 and TRBJ1-3, with D unresolved. The length of the CDR3 is 16 residues. The V gene lost 3 bases and the J gene lost 1 base, with 13 bases spanning the gap. Per the germline V gene, CDR1 is LNHDA and CDR2 is SQIVND (reference sequence).